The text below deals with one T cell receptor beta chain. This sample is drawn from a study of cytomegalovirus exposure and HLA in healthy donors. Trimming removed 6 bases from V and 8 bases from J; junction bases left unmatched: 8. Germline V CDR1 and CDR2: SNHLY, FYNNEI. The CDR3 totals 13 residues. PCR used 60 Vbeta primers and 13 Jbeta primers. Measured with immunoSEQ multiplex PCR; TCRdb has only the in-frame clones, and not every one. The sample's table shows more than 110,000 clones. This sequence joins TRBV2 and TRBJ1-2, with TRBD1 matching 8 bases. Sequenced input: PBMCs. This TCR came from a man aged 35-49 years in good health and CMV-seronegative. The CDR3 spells CASSLDREAGYTF. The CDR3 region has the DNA TGTGCCAGCAGCTTGGACAGGGAGGCCGGCTACACCTTC. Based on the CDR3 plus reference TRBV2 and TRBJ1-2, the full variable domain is EPEVTQTPSHQVTQMGQEVILRCVPISNHLYFYWYRQILGQKVEFLVSFYNNEISEKSEIFDDQFSVERPDGSNFTLKIRSTKLEDSAMYFCASSLDREAGYTFGSGTRLTVV.